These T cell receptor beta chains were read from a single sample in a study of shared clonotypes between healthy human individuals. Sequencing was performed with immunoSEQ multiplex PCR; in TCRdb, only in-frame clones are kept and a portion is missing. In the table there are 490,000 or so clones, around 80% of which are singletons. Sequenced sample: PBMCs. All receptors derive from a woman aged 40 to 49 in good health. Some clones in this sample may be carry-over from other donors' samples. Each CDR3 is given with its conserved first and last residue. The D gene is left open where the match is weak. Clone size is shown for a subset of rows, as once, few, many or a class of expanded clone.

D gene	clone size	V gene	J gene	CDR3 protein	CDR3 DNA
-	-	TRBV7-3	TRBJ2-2	CASEKGRGTGELFF	TGTGCCAGCGAAAAAGGCAGGGGAACCGGGGAGCTGTTTTTT
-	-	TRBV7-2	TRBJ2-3	CASAGNTDTQYF	TGTGCCAGCGCAGGGAACACAGATACGCAGTATTTT
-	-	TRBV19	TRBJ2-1	CASSIELGYNEQFF	TGTGCCAGTAGTATAGAGCTGGGGTACAATGAGCAGTTCTTC
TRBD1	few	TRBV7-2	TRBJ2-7	CASNDLDRAGEQYF	TGTGCCAGCAACGACCTGGACAGGGCGGGGGAGCAGTACTTC
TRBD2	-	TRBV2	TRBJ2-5	CASRRGGLAGAWGETQYF	TGTGCCAGCAGGAGAGGGGGGCTAGCGGGAGCTTGGGGAGAGACCCAGTACTTC
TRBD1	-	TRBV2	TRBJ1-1	CASKVSGTGGTEAFF	TGTGCCAGCAAAGTTAGCGGGACAGGGGGCACTGAAGCTTTCTTT
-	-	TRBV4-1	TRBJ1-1	CASSQDARGGTEAFF	TGCGCCAGCAGCCAAGATGCCAGGGGAGGCACTGAAGCTTTCTTT
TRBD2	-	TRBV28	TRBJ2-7	CASSFLAGGLYEQYF	TGTGCCAGCAGTTTTCTAGCGGGAGGTTTATACGAGCAGTACTTC
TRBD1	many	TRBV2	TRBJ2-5	CASSPGQGALGTQYF	TGTGCCAGCAGCCCGGGACAGGGGGCGCTTGGGACCCAGTACTTC
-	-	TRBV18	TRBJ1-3	CASSPSADTGGNTIYF	TGTGCCAGCTCACCATCGGCGGATACGGGAGGAAACACCATATATTTT
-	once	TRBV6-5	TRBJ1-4	CASAGDNEKLFF	TGTGCCAGCGCAGGGGATAATGAAAAACTGTTTTTT
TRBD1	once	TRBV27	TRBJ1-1	CASSFSGQGTEAFF	TGTGCCAGCAGTTTTTCGGGACAGGGAACTGAAGCTTTCTTT
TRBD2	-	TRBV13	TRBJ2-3	CASSLRTSGRALDTQYF	TGTGCCAGCAGCCTTCGGACTAGCGGGAGGGCGTTAGATACGCAGTATTTT
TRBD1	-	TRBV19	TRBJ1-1	CASSMGGTGGTEAFF	TGTGCCAGTAGTATGGGCGGGACAGGGGGCACTGAAGCTTTCTTT
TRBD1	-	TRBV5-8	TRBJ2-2	CASSPDRGDTGELFF	TGTGCCAGCAGTCCAGACAGGGGGGACACCGGGGAGCTGTTTTTT
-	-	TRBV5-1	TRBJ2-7	CASRDVAGGYEQYF	TGCGCCAGCAGAGACGTTGCGGGCGGCTACGAGCAGTACTTC
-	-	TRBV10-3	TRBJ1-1	CAISGREGGNTEAFF	TGTGCCATCAGTGGTCGGGAGGGGGGGAACACTGAAGCTTTCTTT
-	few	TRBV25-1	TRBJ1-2	CASSEEDSLIGGYTF	TGTGCCAGCAGTGAAGAGGACAGTCTTATAGGCGGCTACACCTTC
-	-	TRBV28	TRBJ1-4	CASSLLGPGEKLFF	TGTGCCAGCAGTTTATTGGGGCCGGGTGAAAAACTGTTTTTT
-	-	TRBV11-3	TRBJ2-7	CASSQGLPGGEQYF	TGTGCCAGCAGCCAGGGCCTCCCCGGGGGTGAGCAGTACTTC
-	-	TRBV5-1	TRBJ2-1	CASSTGTYNEQFF	TGCGCCAGCAGCACAGGGACCTACAATGAGCAGTTCTTC
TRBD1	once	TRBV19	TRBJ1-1	CASSIDQGAEAFF	TGTGCCAGTAGTATAGATCAGGGGGCTGAAGCTTTCTTT
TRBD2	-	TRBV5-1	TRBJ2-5	CASSLEASGRYQETQYF	TGCGCCAGCAGCTTGGAGGCTAGCGGACGGTACCAAGAGACCCAGTACTTC
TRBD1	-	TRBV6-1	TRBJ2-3	CASRRQGVSADTQYF	TGTGCCAGCAGACGACAGGGGGTTAGCGCGGATACGCAGTATTTT
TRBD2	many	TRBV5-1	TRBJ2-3	CASRGAGGPGDTQYF	TGCGCCAGCAGAGGAGCGGGAGGGCCCGGAGATACGCAGTATTTT
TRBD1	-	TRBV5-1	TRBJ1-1	CASQQDRADTEAFF	TGCGCCAGTCAGCAGGACAGGGCAGACACTGAAGCTTTCTTT
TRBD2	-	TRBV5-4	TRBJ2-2	CASSRPGLAGNTGELFF	TGTGCCAGCAGCCGACCAGGACTAGCGGGAAACACCGGGGAGCTGTTTTTT
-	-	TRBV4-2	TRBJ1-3	CASSQVDTISGNTIYF	TGTGCCAGCAGCCAAGTGGACACCATCTCTGGAAACACCATATATTTT
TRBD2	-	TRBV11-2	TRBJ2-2	CASSQGTSGSGTGELFF	TGTGCCAGCAGCCAAGGGACTAGCGGGAGTGGTACCGGGGAGCTGTTTTTT
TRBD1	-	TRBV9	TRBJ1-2	CASSASGQGIDGYTF	TGTGCCAGCAGCGCATCGGGACAGGGGATCGATGGCTACACCTTC
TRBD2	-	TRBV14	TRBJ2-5	CASSPGLEETQYF	TGTGCCAGCAGCCCGGGACTAGAAGAGACCCAGTACTTC
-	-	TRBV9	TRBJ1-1	CASSVQGNTEAFF	TGTGCCAGCAGCGTACAGGGGAACACTGAAGCTTTCTTT
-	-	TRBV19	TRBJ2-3	CASSPRQLTDTQYF	TGTGCCAGTAGTCCTCGACAGCTCACAGATACGCAGTATTTT
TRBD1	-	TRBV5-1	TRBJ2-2	CASSLGQGAHTGELFF	TGCGCCAGCAGCTTGGGACAGGGGGCGCATACCGGGGAGCTGTTTTTT
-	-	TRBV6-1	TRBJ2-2	CASSEPSNTGELFF	TGTGCCAGCAGTGAACCCTCGAACACCGGGGAGCTGTTTTTT
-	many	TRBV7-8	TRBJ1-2	CASSPRGGTHGYTF	TGTGCCAGCAGCCCTAGGGGGGGTACCCATGGCTACACCTTC
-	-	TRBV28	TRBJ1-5	CASSRASPFQPQHF	TGTGCCAGCAGCCGGGCCAGCCCGTTTCAGCCCCAGCATTTT